This TCR beta chain emerged from a study of graft-versus-host responses after intestinal transplantation. The data were produced by immunoSEQ multiplex PCR, yet TCRdb's version contains in-frame clones alone and is incomplete. This table holds approximately 16,000 clones, approximately 70% found once. Graft samples were processed, releasing intraepithelial and lamina propria lymphocytes. Study-wide results and caveats: Circulating GvH clone levels at their peak were associated with HvG declines (early post-transplant).

In the case of this clone: Its specificity is unknown.

Trimming cost V 3 bases and J 1 base; bases outside gene matches: 6. The germline CDR1 and CDR2 sequences are SGDLS and YYNGEE. CDR3 length: 15 residues. This sample comprised ileum tissue, obtained just over 700 days after intestinal transplantation. The chain links TRBV9 to TRBJ1-2, with TRBD1 identical over 7 bases. The TCR comes from a human patient who received an intestinal transplant, so some T cells may come from the graft donor. CDR3 nucleotides: TGTGCCAGCAGCGCGACAGGGCAACATAACTATGGCTACACCTTC. It is translated as CASSATGQHNYGYTF.